These 9 T cell receptor beta chains originate from one sample sequenced in a study of blood T cell repertoires in COVID-19. Profiled with immunoSEQ multiplex PCR; TCRdb holds only in-frame clones, not every one. The sample has around 150,000 clones; over 70% are singletons. The sample taken for sequencing was peripheral blood. Every receptor here comes from a man aged 45 to 65 with active or convalescent COVID-19.

CDR3 in DNA: TGTGCCAGCAGCGTGTCTAGCGGAATGGTAGAGACCCAGTACTTC. This encodes CASSVSSGMVETQYF. The V and J genes are TRBV9 and TRBJ2-5, with 7 bases that match TRBD2. CDR1 and CDR2 from the germline V gene are SGDLS and YYNGEE. With 2 bases clipped from V and 4 bases from J, the junction kept 8 bases outside the gene matches. The CDR3 totals 15 residues. The variable domain in full, with the rest retrieved from reference TRBV9 and TRBJ2-5, is DSGVTQTPKHLITATGQRVTLRCSPRSGDLSVYWYQQSLDQGLQFLIQYYNGEERAKGNILERFSAQQFPDLHSELNLSSLELGDSALYFCASSVSSGMVETQYFGPGTRLLVL.

This clone was detected a few times. V and J are TRBV7-9 and TRBJ1-5; the D is unclear. CDR1 is SEHNR, CDR2 FQNEAQ, per germline (reference sequence). With 0 bases removed from V and 7 bases from J, the gap between germline ends came to 13 bases. This CDR3 is 15 amino acids long. The DNA for the CDR3 is TGTGCCAGCAGCTTAGCGGGAGGGCTAGGGCAGCCCCAGCATTTT. It codes for CASSLAGGLGQPQHF.

V usage is TRBV20-1 and J usage is TRBJ2-2; D gene ambiguous. Germline CDR1 and CDR2: DFQATT and SNEGSKA (reference sequence). V was pared by 3 bases and J by 1 base, with 9 bases between. The CDR3 length is 14 residues. CDR3 sequence (DNA): TGCAGTGCTAGTGAGGCTTGGAACACCGGGGAGCTGTTTTTT. Translated, it gives CSASEAWNTGELFF.

At least ten counts were recorded for this clone. The CDR3 reads CASSYSPGGDYGYTF. The DNA of the CDR3 is TGTGCCAGCAGTTACTCTCCAGGGGGCGACTATGGCTACACCTTC. This chain links TRBV6-6 with TRBJ1-2; 8 bases are shared with TRBD1. The trim removed 0 bases at V and 3 bases at J, leaving 3 bases unmatched. The CDR3 is 15 residues long. CDR1 is MNHNY, CDR2 SVGAGI, per germline (reference sequence).

The chain couples TRBV23-1 to TRBJ2-1, with 8 bases lining up with TRBD2. TRBV23-1 is reported as an ORF; its role is uncertain. There are 16 residues in the CDR3. J was trimmed by 8 bases and V by 0 bases; bases with no gene match: 9. The CDR3 DNA reads TGCGCCAGCAGTCAATCGGAGCACGACGGGGGGGATGAGCAGTTCTTC. Translation: CASSQSEHDGGDEQFF.

The V gene is TRBV28, the J gene TRBJ2-1; D perhaps matches TRBD1 (6 bases). The CDR3 totals 11 residues. Germline V lookup: CDR1 MDHEN, CDR2 SYDVKM. The V and J ends lost 8 bases and 5 bases respectively, with 7 bases between them. CDR3 in DNA: TGTGCCAGCGGGGACAACAATGAGCAGTTCTTC. It codes for CASGDNNEQFF.

The count of this clone is one. The chain is built from TRBV5-4 and TRBJ2-1; 7 nucleotides line up with TRBD2. The V gene end was trimmed by 1 base and the J gene end by 6 bases; junction bases not matched to a gene: 10. CDR1 is SGHNT and CDR2 is YYREEE in the germline V gene (reference sequence). The CDR3 totals 16 residues. CDR3 nucleotides: TGTGCCAGCAGCTTGTCTAGCGGAGGATCAGGCAATGAGCAGTTCTTC. The encoded protein is CASSLSSGGSGNEQFF.

The chain combines TRBV28 with TRBJ2-5; 9 nucleotides align to TRBD1. The V and J ends lost 6 bases and 2 bases, in that order; junction bases with no gene match: 7. There are 15 residues in the CDR3. The germline V gene has CDR1 MDHEN and CDR2 SYDVKM. The chain's CDR3 is CASRLTGGGQETQYF. The CDR3, as DNA: TGTGCCAGCAGACTTACAGGGGGCGGACAAGAGACCCAGTACTTC.

The rearrangement links TRBV6-5 to TRBJ1-2; 9 nucleotides line up with TRBD1. V shed 4 bases and J 7 bases; nucleotides not matched to a gene: 7. CDR1 and CDR2 from the germline V gene are MNHEY and SVGAGI. The CDR3 is made up of 14 amino acids. As DNA, the CDR3 is TGTGCCAGCAGTTCCGGACAGGGGATTGGTGGCTACACCTTC. Amino acid sequence: CASSSGQGIGGYTF.